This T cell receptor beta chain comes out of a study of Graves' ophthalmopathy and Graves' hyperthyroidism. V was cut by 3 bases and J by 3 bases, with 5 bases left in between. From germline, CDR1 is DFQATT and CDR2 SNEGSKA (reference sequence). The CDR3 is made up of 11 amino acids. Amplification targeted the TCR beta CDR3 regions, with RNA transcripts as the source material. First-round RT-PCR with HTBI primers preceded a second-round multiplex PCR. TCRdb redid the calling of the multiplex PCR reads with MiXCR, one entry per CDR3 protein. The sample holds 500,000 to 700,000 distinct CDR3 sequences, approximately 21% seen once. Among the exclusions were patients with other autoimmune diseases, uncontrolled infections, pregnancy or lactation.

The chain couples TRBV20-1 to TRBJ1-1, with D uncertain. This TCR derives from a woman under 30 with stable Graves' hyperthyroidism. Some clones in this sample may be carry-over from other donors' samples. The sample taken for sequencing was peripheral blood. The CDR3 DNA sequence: TGCAGTGCTAGCCCATACACTGAAGCTTTCTTT. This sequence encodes CSASPYTEAFF.